The clone carrying this TCR beta chain was picked up many times. Its matching antigen is unknown. The CDR3 spans 14 residues. Looked up from germline, CDR1 is SGHTS and CDR2 is YDEGEE. V trimming: 3 bases; J trimming: 8 bases; junction bases outside the gene matches: 7. This sample stems from a study of Graves' ophthalmopathy and Graves' hyperthyroidism. Study findings and constraints: Distinction of ophthalmopathy from stable hyperthyroidism by a 13-signature model reached nearly 90% sensitivity and approximately 81% specificity. Most expanded clonotypes in thyroid above 0.001 frequency also showed up in blood.

Among the hyperthyroidism patients, all were newly diagnosed, aged 18 to 65, with under 2 months' duration. Certain patients, namely those with other autoimmune diseases, uncontrolled infections, pregnancy or lactation, were excluded. The TCR beta CDR3 regions underwent amplification from RNA transcripts. RT-PCR with HTBI primers came first, then second-round multiplex PCR. TCRdb re-derived calls from the multiplex PCR reads in MiXCR, one entry per CDR3 protein. The data show a few hundred thousand distinct CDR3 sequences, with 35% to 40% seen just once and about 4.2% held by the top ten. The sequenced sample was peripheral blood or thyroid tissue (not recorded which). This chain joins TRBV5-8 and TRBJ1-1, with 10 bases lining up with TRBD1. This clonotype was obtained from an adult man with Graves' hyperthyroidism. The CDR3 region is CASSSGTGEVEAFF. CDR3 DNA sequence: TGTGCCAGCAGCTCCGGGACAGGGGAAGTGGAAGCTTTCTTT.